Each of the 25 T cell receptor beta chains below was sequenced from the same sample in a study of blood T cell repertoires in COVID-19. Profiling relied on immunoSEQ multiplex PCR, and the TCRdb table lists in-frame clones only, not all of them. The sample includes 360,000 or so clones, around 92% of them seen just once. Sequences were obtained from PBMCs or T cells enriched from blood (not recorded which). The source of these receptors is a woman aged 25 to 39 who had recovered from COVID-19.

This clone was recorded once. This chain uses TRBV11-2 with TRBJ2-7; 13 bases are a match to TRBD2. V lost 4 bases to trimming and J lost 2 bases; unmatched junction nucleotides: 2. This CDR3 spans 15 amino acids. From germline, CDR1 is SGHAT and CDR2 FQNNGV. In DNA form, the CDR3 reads TGTGCCAGCAGCTGGACTAGCGGGGGAACCTACGAGCAGTACTTC. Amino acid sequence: CASSWTSGGTYEQYF. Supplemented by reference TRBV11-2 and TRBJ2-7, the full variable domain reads EAGVAQSPRYKIIEKRQSVAFWCNPISGHATLYWYQQILGQGPKLLIQFQNNGVVDDSQLPKDRFSAERLKGVDSTLKIQPAKLEDSAVYLCASSWTSGGTYEQYFGPGTRLTVT.

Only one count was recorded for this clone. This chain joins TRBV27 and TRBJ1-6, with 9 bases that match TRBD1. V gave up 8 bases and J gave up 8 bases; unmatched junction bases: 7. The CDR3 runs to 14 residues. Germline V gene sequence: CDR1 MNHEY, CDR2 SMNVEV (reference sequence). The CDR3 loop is CASARRQGDSPLHF. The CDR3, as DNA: TGTGCCAGCGCCCGCCGACAGGGGGATTCACCCCTCCACTTT.

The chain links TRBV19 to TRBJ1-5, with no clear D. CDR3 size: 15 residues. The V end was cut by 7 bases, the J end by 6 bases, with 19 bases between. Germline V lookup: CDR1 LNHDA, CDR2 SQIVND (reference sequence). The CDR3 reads CASKETAKLGQPQHF. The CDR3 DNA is TGTGCCAGTAAGGAAACAGCAAAATTGGGTCAGCCCCAGCATTTT.

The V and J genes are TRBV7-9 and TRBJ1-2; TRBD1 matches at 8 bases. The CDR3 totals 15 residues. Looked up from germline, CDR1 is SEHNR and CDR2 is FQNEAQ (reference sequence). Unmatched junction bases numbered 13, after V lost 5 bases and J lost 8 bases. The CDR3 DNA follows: TGTGCCAGCAGCGAAGGACAGGGACCGACCCGGGGCTACACCTTC. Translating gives CASSEGQGPTRGYTF. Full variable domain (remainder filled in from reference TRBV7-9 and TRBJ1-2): DTGVSQNPRHKITKRGQNVTFRCDPISEHNRLYWYRQTLGQGPEFLTYFQNEAQLEKSRLLSDRFSAERPKGSFSTLEIQRTEQGDSAMYLCASSEGQGPTRGYTFGSGTRLTVV.

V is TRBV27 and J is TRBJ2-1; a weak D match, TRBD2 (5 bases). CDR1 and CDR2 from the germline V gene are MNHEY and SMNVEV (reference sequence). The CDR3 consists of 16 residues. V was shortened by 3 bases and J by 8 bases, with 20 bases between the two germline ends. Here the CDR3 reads CASSFSPLTGRDEQFF. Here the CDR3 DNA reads TGTGCCAGCAGTTTTTCCCCTCTGACGGGAAGGGATGAGCAGTTCTTC.

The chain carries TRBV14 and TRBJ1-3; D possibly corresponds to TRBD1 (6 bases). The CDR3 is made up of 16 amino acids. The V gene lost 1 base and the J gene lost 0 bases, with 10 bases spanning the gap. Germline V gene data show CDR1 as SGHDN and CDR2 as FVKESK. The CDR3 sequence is CASSQVGDTSGNTIYF. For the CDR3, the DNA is TGTGCCAGCAGCCAAGTGGGGGACACCTCTGGAAACACCATATATTTT.

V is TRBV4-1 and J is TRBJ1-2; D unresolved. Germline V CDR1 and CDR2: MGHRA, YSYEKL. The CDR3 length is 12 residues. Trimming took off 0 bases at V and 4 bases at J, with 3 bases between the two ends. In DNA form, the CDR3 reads TGCGCCAGCAGCCAAGATCTCTATGGCTACACCTTC. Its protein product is CASSQDLYGYTF.

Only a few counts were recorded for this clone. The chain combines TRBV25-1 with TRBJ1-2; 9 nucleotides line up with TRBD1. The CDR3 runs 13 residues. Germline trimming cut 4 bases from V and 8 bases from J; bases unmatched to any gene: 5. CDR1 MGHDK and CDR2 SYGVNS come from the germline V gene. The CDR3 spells CASSGQGVSGYTF. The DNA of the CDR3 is TGTGCCAGCAGTGGACAGGGGGTAAGCGGCTACACCTTC.

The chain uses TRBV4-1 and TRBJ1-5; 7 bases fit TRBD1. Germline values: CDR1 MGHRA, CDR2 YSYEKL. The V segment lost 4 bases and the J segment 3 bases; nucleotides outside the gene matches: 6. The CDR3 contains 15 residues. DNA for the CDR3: TGCGCCAGCAGCCGAAACCAGGGGGACAATCAGCCCCAGCATTTT. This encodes CASSRNQGDNQPQHF.

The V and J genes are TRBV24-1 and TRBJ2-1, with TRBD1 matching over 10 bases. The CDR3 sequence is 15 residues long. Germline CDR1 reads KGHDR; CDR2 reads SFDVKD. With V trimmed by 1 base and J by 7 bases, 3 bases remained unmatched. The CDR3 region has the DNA TGTGCCACCAGTGATTTCCGGGACAGGGGTAATGAGCAGTTCTTC. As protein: CATSDFRDRGNEQFF.

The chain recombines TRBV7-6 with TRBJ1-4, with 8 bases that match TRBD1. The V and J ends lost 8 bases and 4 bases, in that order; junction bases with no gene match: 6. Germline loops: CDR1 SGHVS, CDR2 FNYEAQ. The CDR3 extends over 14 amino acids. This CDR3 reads CASGQGLGNEKLFF. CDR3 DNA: TGTGCCAGCGGACAGGGTCTAGGTAATGAAAAACTGTTTTTT.

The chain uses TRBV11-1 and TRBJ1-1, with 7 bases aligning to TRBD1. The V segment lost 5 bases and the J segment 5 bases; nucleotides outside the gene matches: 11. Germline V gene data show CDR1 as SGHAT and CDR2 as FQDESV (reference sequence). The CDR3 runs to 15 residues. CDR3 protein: CASSTRQGRRTEAFF. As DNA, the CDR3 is TGTGCCAGCAGCACTCGACAGGGAAGGAGGACTGAAGCTTTCTTT. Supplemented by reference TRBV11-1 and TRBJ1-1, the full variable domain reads EAEVAQSPRYKITEKSQAVAFWCDPISGHATLYWYRQILGQGPELLVQFQDESVVDDSQLPKDRFSAERLKGVDSTLKIQPAELGDSAMYLCASSTRQGRRTEAFFGQGTRLTVV.

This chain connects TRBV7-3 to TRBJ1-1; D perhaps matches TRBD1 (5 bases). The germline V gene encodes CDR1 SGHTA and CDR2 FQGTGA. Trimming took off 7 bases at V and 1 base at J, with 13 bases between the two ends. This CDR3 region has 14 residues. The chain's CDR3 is CASTSGGSNTEAFF. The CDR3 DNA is TGTGCCAGCACCTCTGGGGGGTCGAACACTGAAGCTTTCTTT.

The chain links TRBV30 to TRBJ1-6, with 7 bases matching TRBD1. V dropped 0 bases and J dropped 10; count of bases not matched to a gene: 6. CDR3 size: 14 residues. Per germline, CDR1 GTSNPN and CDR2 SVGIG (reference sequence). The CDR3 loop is CAWSVSRGESPLHF. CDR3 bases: TGTGCCTGGAGTGTAAGCAGGGGGGAATCACCCCTCCACTTT.

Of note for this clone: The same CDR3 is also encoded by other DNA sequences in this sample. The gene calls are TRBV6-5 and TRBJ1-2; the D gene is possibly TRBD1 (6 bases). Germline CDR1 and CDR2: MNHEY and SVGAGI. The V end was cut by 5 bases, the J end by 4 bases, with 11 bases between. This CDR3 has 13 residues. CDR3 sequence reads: CASSLDRLYGYTF. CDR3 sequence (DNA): TGTGCCAGCAGTCTGGACAGACTCTATGGCTACACCTTC.

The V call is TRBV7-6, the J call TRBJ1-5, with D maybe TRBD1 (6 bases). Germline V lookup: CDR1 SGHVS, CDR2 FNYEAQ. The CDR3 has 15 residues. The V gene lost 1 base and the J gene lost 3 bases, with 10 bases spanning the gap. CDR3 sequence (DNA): TGTGCCAGCAGCTTAGGGACAGAGCACAATCAGCCCCAGCATTTT. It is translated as CASSLGTEHNQPQHF.

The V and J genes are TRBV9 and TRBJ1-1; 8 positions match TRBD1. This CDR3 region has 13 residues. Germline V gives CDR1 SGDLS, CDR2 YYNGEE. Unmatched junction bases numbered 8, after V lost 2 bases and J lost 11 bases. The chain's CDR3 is CASSVATGGEAFF. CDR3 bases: TGTGCCAGCAGCGTTGCCACAGGGGGTGAGGCTTTCTTT.

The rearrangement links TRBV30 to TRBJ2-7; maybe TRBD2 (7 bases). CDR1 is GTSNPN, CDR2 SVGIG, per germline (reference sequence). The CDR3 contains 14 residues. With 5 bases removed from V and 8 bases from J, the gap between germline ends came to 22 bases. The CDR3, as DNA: TGTGCCTGGCACCGAGTCGGGGGCGGGGGAAAGCAGTACTTC. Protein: CAWHRVGGGGKQYF.

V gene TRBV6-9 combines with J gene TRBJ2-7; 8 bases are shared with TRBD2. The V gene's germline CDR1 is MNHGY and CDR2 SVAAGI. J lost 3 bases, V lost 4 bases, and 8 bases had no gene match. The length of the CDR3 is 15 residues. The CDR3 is CASSSLGTSGYEQYF. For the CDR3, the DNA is TGTGCCAGCAGTTCCTTAGGGACTAGTGGCTACGAGCAGTACTTC.

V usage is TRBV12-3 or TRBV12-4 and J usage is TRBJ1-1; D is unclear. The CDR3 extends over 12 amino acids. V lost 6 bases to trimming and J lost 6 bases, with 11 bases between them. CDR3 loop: CASSYSGPEAFF. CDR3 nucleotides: TGTGCCAGCAGCTACTCTGGGCCTGAAGCTTTCTTT.

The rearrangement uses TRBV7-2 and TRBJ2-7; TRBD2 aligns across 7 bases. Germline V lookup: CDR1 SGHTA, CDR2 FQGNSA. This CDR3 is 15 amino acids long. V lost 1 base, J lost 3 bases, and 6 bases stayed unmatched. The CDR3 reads CASSLGLALDYEQYF. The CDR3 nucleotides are TGTGCCAGCAGCTTAGGACTAGCCTTGGACTACGAGCAGTACTTC.

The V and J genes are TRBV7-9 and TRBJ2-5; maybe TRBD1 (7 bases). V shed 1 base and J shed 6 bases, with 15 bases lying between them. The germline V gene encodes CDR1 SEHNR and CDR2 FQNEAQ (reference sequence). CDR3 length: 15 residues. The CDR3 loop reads CASSLGAGGRQTQYF. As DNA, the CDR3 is TGTGCCAGCAGCTTAGGCGCAGGGGGGCGGCAGACCCAGTACTTC.

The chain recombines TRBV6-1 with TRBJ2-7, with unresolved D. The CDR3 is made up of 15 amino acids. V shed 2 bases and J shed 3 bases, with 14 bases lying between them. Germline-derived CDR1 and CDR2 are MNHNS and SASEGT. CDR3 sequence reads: CASSESAYLIYEQYF. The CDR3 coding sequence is TGTGCCAGCAGTGAAAGCGCATATTTAATCTACGAGCAGTACTTC.

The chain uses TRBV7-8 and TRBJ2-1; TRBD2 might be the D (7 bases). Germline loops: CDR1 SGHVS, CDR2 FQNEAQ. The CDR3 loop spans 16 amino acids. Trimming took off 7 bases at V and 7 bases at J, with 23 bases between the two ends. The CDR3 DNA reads TGTGCCAGCACCGAACAGGGAGCGGGGATCGGGAATGAGCAGTTCTTC. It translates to CASTEQGAGIGNEQFF.

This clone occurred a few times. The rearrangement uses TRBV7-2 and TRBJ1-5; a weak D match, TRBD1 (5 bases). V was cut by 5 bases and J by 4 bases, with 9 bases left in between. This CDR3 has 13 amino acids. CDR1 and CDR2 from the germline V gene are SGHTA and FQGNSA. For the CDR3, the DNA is TGTGCCAGCAGCACCAGGGATAATCAGCCCCAGCATTTT. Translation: CASSTRDNQPQHF.